The clone carrying this T cell receptor (beta chain) was counted ten times or more. The sample is drawn from a study of T-cell reconstitution after alpha-beta-depleted transplantation in children. This CDR3 has 13 residues. Unique molecular identifiers were incorporated during preparation of the TCRbeta library. TCRdb itself ran the PCR reads through MiXCR, one entry per CDR3 protein. This sample carries 230,000 or so distinct CDR3 sequences, approximately 9.8% of them seen once, and the ten largest clones take approximately 5.4%. The sample in question was PBMCs from the stem cell graft donor, obtained from the stem cell graft. This rearrangement joins TRBV12-3 or TRBV12-4 to TRBJ1-6; a weak D match, TRBD1 (5 bases). This clonotype was obtained from a human donor who donated a stem cell graft to a child with SCID. The CDR3 region has the DNA TGTGCATCTGGGGGGGATGGGGATTCACCCCTCCACTTT. This encodes CASGGDGDSPLHF.